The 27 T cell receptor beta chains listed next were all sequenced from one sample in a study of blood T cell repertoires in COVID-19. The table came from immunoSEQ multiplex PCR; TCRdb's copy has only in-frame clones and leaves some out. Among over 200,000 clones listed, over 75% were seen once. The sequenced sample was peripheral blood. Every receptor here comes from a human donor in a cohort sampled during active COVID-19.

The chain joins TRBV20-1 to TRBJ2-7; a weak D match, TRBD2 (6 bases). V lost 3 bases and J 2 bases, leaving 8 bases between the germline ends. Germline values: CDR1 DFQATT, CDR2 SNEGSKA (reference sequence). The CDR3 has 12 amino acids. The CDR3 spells CSASGGTYEQYF. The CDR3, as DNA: TGCAGTGCTAGTGGCGGGACCTACGAGCAGTACTTC.

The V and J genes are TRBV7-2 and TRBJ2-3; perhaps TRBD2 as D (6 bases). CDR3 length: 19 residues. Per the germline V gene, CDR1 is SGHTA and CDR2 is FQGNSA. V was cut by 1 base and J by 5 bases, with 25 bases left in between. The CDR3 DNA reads TGTGCCAGCAGCTTAGTGATCCCGGGGGTGGGTACAGCACAAGATACGCAGTATTTT. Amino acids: CASSLVIPGVGTAQDTQYF.

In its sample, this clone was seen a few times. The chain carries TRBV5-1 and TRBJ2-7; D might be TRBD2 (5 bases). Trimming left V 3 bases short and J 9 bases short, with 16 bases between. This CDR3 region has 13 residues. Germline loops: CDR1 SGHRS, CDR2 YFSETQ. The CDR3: CASSSEVRSGQYF. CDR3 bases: TGCGCCAGCAGCTCGGAGGTACGGTCTGGGCAGTACTTC.

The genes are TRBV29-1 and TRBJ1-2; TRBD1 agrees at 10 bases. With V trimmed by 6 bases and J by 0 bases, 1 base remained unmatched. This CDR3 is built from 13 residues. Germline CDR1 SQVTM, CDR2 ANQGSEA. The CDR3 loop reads CSVGTGANYGYTF. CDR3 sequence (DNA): TGCAGCGTGGGGACAGGGGCTAACTATGGCTACACCTTC. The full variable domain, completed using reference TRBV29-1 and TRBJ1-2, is SAVISQKPSRDICQRGTSLTIQCQVDSQVTMMFWYRQQPGQSLTLIATANQGSEATYESGFVIDKFPISRPNLTFSTLTVSNMSPEDSSIYLCSVGTGANYGYTFGSGTRLTVV.

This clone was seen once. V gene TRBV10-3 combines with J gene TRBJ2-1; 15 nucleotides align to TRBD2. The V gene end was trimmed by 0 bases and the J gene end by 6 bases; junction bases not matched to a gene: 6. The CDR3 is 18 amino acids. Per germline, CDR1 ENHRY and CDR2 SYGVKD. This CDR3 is CAISESWRTSGGANEQFF. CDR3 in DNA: TGTGCCATCAGTGAGTCGTGGCGGACTAGCGGGGGGGCCAATGAGCAGTTCTTC.

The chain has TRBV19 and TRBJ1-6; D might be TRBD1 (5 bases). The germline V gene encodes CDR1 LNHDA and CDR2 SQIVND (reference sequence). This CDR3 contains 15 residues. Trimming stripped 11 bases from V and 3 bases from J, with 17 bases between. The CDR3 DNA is TGTGCCGCAGGGCCCGGGCCCCGCTATAATTCACCCCTCCACTTT. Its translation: CAAGPGPRYNSPLHF.

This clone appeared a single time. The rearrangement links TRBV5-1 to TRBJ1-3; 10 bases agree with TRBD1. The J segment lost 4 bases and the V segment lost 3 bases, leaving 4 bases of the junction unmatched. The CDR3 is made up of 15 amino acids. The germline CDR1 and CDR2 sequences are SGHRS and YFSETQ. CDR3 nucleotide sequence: TGCGCCAGCAGCTCAGACAGGGGGCCGGGAAACACCATATATTTT. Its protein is CASSSDRGPGNTIYF.

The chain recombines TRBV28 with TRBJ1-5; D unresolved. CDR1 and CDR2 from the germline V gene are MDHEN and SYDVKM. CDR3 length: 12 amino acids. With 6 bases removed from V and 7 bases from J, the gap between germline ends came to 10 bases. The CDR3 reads CASRGVRQPQHF. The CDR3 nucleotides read TGTGCCAGCAGGGGCGTCAGACAGCCCCAGCATTTT.

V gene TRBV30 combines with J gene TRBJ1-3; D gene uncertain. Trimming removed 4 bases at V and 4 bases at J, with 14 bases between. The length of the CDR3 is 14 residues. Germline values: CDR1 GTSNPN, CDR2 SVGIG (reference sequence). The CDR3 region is CAWTTAFGGNTIYF. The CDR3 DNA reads TGTGCCTGGACGACTGCCTTCGGGGGAAACACCATATATTTT.

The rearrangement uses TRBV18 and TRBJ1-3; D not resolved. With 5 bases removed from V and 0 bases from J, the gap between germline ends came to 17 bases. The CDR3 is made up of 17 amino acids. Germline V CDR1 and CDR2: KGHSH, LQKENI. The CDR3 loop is CASSSRHSTSSGNTIYF. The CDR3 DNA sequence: TGTGCCAGCTCATCTCGACACTCTACGTCCTCTGGAAACACCATATATTTT.

The CDR3 nucleotides are TGTGCCAGCGCCTCTGGGGCCTCCTCTTTAGGCTACACCTTC. As protein: CASASGASSLGYTF. The V call is TRBV4-2, the J call TRBJ1-2; D is perhaps TRBD1 (5 bases). CDR3 size: 14 residues. The V end lost 8 bases, the J end lost 8 bases, and 21 bases lay between the germline ends. CDR1 is LGHNA and CDR2 is YNFKEQ in the germline V gene.

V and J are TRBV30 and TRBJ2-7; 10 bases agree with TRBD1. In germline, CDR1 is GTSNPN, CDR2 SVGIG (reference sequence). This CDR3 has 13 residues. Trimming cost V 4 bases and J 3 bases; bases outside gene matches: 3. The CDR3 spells CAWKRDRGYEQYF. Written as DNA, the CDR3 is TGTGCCTGGAAGAGGGACAGGGGCTACGAGCAGTACTTC.

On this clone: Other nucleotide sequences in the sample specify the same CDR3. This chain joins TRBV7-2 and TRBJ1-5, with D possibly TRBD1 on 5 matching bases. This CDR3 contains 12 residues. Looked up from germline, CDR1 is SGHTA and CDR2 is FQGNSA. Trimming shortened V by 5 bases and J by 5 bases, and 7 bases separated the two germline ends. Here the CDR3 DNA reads TGTGCCAGCAGCCCCAGGGATCAGCCCCAGCATTTT. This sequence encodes CASSPRDQPQHF.

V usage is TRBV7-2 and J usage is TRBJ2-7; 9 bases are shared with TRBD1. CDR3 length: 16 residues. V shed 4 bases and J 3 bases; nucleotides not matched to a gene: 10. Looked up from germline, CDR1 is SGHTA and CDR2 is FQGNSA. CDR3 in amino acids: CASSSVWRTGDYEQYF. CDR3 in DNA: TGTGCCAGCAGCTCTGTCTGGAGGACAGGGGACTACGAGCAGTACTTC.

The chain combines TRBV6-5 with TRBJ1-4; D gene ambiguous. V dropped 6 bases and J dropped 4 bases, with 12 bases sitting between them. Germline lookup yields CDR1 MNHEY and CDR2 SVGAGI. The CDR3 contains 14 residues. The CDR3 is CASSPGWLNEKLFF. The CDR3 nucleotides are TGTGCCAGCAGCCCGGGGTGGCTTAATGAAAAACTGTTTTTT.

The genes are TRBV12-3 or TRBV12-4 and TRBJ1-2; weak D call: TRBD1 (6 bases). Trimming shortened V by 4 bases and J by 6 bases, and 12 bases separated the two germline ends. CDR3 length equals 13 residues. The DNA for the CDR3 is TGTGCCAGCAGTTGGGGGCCCTATAATGGCTACACCTTC. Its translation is CASSWGPYNGYTF.

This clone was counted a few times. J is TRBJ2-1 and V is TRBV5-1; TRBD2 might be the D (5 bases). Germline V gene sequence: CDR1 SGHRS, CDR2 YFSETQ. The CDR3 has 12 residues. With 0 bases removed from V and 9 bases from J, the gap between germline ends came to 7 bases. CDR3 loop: CASSLAGGEQFF. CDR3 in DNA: TGCGCCAGCAGCTTGGCCGGAGGTGAGCAGTTCTTC. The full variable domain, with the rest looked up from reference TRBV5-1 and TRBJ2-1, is KAGVTQTPRYLIKTRGQQVTLSCSPISGHRSVSWYQQTPGQGLQFLFEYFSETQRNKGNFPGRFSGRQFSNSRSEMNVSTLELGDSALYLCASSLAGGEQFFGPGTRLTVL.

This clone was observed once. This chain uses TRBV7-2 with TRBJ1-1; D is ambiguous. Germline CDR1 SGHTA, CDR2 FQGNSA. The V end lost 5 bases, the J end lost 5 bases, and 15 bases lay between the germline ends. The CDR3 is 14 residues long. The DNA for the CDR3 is TGTGCCAGCAGCCCAGCGGGTTATGGGACTGAAGCTTTCTTT. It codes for CASSPAGYGTEAFF.

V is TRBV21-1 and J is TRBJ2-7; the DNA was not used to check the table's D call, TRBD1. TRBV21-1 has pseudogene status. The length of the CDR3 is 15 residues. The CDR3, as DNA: TGTGCCAGCAGCTTCCCGGGACAGGGAGGAGCCGAGCAGTACTTC. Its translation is CASSFPGQGGAEQYF.

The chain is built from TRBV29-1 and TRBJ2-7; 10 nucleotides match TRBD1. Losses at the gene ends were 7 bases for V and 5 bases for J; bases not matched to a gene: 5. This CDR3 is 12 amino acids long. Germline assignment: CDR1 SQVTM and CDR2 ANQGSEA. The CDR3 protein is CSAGTGVNEQYF. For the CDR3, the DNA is TGCAGCGCCGGGACAGGGGTAAACGAGCAGTACTTC.

Written as DNA, the CDR3 is TGTGCCAGCAGATCGGGGGGTCCCCAAGGCTATGGCTACACCTTC. As protein: CASRSGGPQGYGYTF. The chain joins TRBV6-5 to TRBJ1-2; D is perhaps TRBD1 (5 bases). Between the trimmed V and J ends, which lost 6 bases and 4 bases, there was a span of 18 bases. CDR1 and CDR2 from the germline V gene are MNHEY and SVGAGI. This CDR3 region has 15 residues.

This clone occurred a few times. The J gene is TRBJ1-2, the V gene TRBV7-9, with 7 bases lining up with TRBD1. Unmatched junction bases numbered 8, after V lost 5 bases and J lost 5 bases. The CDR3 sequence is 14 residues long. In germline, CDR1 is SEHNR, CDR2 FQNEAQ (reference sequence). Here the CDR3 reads CASSPKGAEYGYTF. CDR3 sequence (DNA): TGTGCCAGCAGCCCGAAGGGGGCTGAGTATGGCTACACCTTC.

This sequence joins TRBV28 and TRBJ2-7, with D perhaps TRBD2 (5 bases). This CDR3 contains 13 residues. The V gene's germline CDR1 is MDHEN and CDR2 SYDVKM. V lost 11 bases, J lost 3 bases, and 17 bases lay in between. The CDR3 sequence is CAGANSGFYEQYF. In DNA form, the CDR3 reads TGTGCCGGAGCCAATTCGGGGTTCTACGAGCAGTACTTC. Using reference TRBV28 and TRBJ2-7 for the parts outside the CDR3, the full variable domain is DVKVTQSSRYLVKRTGEKVFLECVQDMDHENMFWYRQDPGLGLRLIYFSYDVKMKEKGDIPEGYSVSREKKERFSLILESASTNQTSMYLCAGANSGFYEQYFGPGTRLTVT.

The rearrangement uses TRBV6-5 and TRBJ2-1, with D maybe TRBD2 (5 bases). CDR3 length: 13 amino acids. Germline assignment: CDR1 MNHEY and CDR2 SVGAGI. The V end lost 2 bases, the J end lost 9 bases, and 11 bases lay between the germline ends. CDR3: CASSYRGKSEQFF. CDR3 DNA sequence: TGTGCCAGCAGTTACAGAGGGAAAAGTGAGCAGTTCTTC.

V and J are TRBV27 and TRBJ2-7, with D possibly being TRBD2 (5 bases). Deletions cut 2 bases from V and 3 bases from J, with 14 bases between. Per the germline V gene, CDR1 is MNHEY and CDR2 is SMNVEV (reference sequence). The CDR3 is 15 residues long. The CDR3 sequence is CASSLDYRGIYEQYF. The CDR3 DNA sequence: TGTGCCAGCAGTTTAGACTACCGCGGTATCTACGAGCAGTACTTC.

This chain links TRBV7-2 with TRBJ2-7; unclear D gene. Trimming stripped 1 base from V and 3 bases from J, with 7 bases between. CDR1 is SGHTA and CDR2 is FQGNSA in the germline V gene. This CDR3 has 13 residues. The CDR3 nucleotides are TGTGCCAGCAGCTTAGAACAGTACTACGAGCAGTACTTC. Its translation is CASSLEQYYEQYF.

The CDR3 DNA reads TGTGCCAGCAGCTTAAGACTAGCGGGAAAGCCCGGGGAGCTGTTTTTT. It translates to CASSLRLAGKPGELFF. The V gene is TRBV9, the J gene TRBJ2-2; 11 nucleotides align to TRBD2. Germline V gene data show CDR1 as SGDLS and CDR2 as YYNGEE. The junction had 8 bases not matched to a gene; V was cut back by 4 bases and J by 6 bases. The CDR3 runs 16 residues.